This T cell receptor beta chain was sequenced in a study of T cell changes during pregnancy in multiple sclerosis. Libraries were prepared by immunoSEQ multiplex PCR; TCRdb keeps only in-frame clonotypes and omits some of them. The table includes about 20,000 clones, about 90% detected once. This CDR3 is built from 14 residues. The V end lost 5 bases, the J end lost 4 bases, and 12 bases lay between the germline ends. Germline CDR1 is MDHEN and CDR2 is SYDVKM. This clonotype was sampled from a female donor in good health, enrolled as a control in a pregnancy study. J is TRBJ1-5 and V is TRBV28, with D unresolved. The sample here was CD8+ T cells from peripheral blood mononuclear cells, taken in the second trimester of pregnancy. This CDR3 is CASSPAPGNQPQHF. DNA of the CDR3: TGTGCCAGCAGTCCCGCCCCGGGGAATCAGCCCCAGCATTTT.